This is a list of T cell receptor beta chains from one sample in a study of cytomegalovirus exposure and HLA in healthy donors. Assay: immunoSEQ multiplex PCR; the TCRdb copy retains only in-frame clones and omits some. Among 95,000 to 110,000 clones, less than 85% were seen once, and the ten largest hold around 15%. Sequenced: PBMCs. The receptors come from a woman between 35 and 50 years old in good health and CMV-seropositive. CDR3s include the opening cysteine and the closing phenylalanine or tryptophan. The D gene is left open where the match is weak. The size of a clone is reported for some rows only, either as once, few or many, or as a class for expanded clones.

J gene	clone size	V gene	D gene	CDR3 DNA	CDR3 protein
TRBJ1-5	few	TRBV6-6	TRBD1	TGTGCCAGCAGTTACGGACAGGGGGAGCAGCCCCAGCATTTT	CASSYGQGEQPQHF
TRBJ1-5	.	TRBV4-1	TRBD1	TGCGCCAGCAGCTCCCGGGACAGGGTTGATCAGCCCCAGCATTTT	CASSSRDRVDQPQHF
TRBJ2-3	.	TRBV5-1	TRBD2	TGCGCCAGCAGCAGCGGGGGGGCATATGCAGATACGCAGTATTTT	CASSSGGAYADTQYF
TRBJ1-6	.	TRBV6-5	.	TGTGCCAGCAGTCCCGAGGTCTATAATTCACCCCTCCACTTT	CASSPEVYNSPLHF
TRBJ2-1	.	TRBV27	.	TGTGCCAGCAGTTTATCACCAGGCAATGAGCAGTTCTTC	CASSLSPGNEQFF
TRBJ1-2	.	TRBV30	.	TGTGCTTCCGAGCCCGCTTATGGCTACACCTTC	CASEPAYGYTF
TRBJ2-1	.	TRBV11-2	TRBD2	TGTGCCAGCAGCTCTCAGGCGCTAGCGGGTACCAATGAGCAGTTCTTC	CASSSQALAGTNEQFF
TRBJ2-7	.	TRBV7-8	TRBD1	TGTGCCAGCAGCTCTCGACAGGGGGCGGACGAGCAGTACTTC	CASSSRQGADEQYF
TRBJ2-3	.	TRBV6-6	.	TGTGCCAGCACCCTACTACAACGCACAGATACGCAGTATTTT	CASTLLQRTDTQYF
TRBJ1-5	.	TRBV30	.	TGTGCCTGGAGTCCTCCCGGACAGCCAAGCAATCAGCCCCAGCATTTT	CAWSPPGQPSNQPQHF
TRBJ2-2	.	TRBV6-6	TRBD2	TGTGCCAGCAGACGACTAGCGGGGTCGATCGGGGAGCTGTTTTTT	CASRRLAGSIGELFF
TRBJ2-5	few	TRBV4-2	.	TGTGCCAGCAGCCAAGATCGGGTTAGATCAGAGACCCAGTACTTC	CASSQDRVRSETQYF
TRBJ1-1	.	TRBV6-5	.	TGTGCCAGCAGTTTAAATCAGGGTTGGAACACTGAAGCTTTCTTT	CASSLNQGWNTEAFF
TRBJ1-3	.	TRBV18	.	TGTGCCAGCTCACCGGACGGGAGAAACACCATATATTTT	CASSPDGRNTIYF
TRBJ1-2	.	TRBV29-1	TRBD1	TGCAGCGTTCCCCAAACAACGACCGGGACAGGGAAGGATGGCTACACCTTC	CSVPQTTTGTGKDGYTF
TRBJ1-3	.	TRBV15	TRBD1	TGTGCCACCAGCAGGGACAGGGTCTCTGGAAACACCATATATTTT	CATSRDRVSGNTIYF
TRBJ2-5	.	TRBV2	.	TGTGCCAGCAGTCGATCAAGACTAGAGACCCAGTACTTC	CASSRSRLETQYF
TRBJ2-2	.	TRBV27	.	TGTGCCAGCAGTTTAATTACGGGAGCCGGGGAGCTGTTTTTT	CASSLITGAGELFF
TRBJ2-2	.	TRBV5-1	TRBD2	TGCGCCAGCAGCTTGGATCTAGCGGGGGGGCCCACCGGGGAGCTGTTTTTT	CASSLDLAGGPTGELFF
TRBJ1-1	few	TRBV19	TRBD1	TGTGCCAGTAGTATCGTGGACAGGGACACTGAAGCTTTCTTT	CASSIVDRDTEAFF
TRBJ2-5	.	TRBV7-2	.	TGTGCCAGCAGCTTAGCCAGGGAAGAGACCCAGTACTTC	CASSLAREETQYF
TRBJ1-6	.	TRBV5-1	.	TGCGCCAGCAGCTACGAGTCCTATAATTCACCCCTCCACTTT	CASSYESYNSPLHF
TRBJ2-3	.	TRBV5-4	TRBD2	TGTGCCAGCAGCCGAAAAACTAGCGGACAAGTGGGTACGCAGTATTTT	CASSRKTSGQVGTQYF
TRBJ2-2	.	TRBV5-6	TRBD2	TGTGCCAGCAGCCAGACCGCGGGGGGGAACACCGGGGAGCTGTTTTTT	CASSQTAGGNTGELFF
TRBJ1-4	once	TRBV4-1	TRBD1	TGCGCCAGCAGCCCGTCGCCGGGACAGTCCCATGAAAAACTGTTTTTT	CASSPSPGQSHEKLFF
TRBJ2-5	.	TRBV30	TRBD2	TGTGCCTGGGTCCGGGGGGGTTGGCAAGAGACCCAGTACTTC	CAWVRGGWQETQYF
TRBJ2-1	.	TRBV18	TRBD1	TGTGCCAGCTTGGGCCAGGGGGCTGCGTTTGAGCAGTTCTTC	CASLGQGAAFEQFF
TRBJ2-5	once	TRBV9	TRBD1	TGTGCCAGCAGCGTAGCCAGGACAGGGTATGCGGAGACCCAGTACTTC	CASSVARTGYAETQYF
TRBJ1-1	.	TRBV16	.	TGTGCCAGCAGCCAAGAACATATGAACACTGAAGCTTTCTTT	CASSQEHMNTEAFF
TRBJ1-1	few	TRBV9	TRBD1	TGTGCCAGCAGCACCCGACAGGGGGCAAGTACTGAAGCTTTCTTT	CASSTRQGASTEAFF
TRBJ1-3	.	TRBV7-2	TRBD1	TGTGCCAGCAGCAATAGACAGGGTGGCTCTGGAAACACCATATATTTT	CASSNRQGGSGNTIYF
TRBJ2-5	.	TRBV18	TRBD1	TGTGCCAGCTCACTGACAGGGAACCAAGAGACCCAGTACTTC	CASSLTGNQETQYF
TRBJ2-5	.	TRBV7-9	.	TGTGCCAGCAGCGAGGGGGGGGCCAGTAGAGAGACCCAGTACTTC	CASSEGGASRETQYF
TRBJ1-1	.	TRBV7-9	TRBD1	TGTGCCAGCAGCGGTACAGGGGGGATGGACACTGAAGCTTTCTTT	CASSGTGGMDTEAFF
TRBJ1-5	.	TRBV28	.	TGTGCCAGCAGTATTGAGGGAAATCAGCCCCAGCATTTT	CASSIEGNQPQHF
TRBJ2-3	.	TRBV4-1	TRBD2	TGCGCCAGCAGCCAAGATCCCGGGACTAGCGGTTATGATACGCAGTATTTT	CASSQDPGTSGYDTQYF
TRBJ1-1	once	TRBV11-2	TRBD1	TGTGCCAGCAGCCTCCAGGGGGAGACTGAAGCTTTCTTT	CASSLQGETEAFF
TRBJ1-6	.	TRBV5-6	TRBD1	TGTGCCAGCAGCTGGGACAGGGGAATCCCTTCACCCCTCCACTTT	CASSWDRGIPSPLHF
TRBJ2-3	.	TRBV6-6	.	TGTGCCAGCAGTCGGGGGACTGGCACAGATACGCAGTATTTT	CASSRGTGTDTQYF
TRBJ1-2	few	TRBV5-5	.	TGTGCCAGCAGCTTGGGAGGGACAACGACGGGTGGCTACACCTTC	CASSLGGTTTGGYTF
TRBJ2-3	.	TRBV5-4	.	TGTGCCAGCAGCTTCGAAGAGGGGGGGCCTCCTGCTACGCAGTATTTT	CASSFEEGGPPATQYF
TRBJ1-2	.	TRBV29-1	.	TGCAGCGTTGAAGAATATCAAGGGGTCGCTAACTATGGCTACACCTTC	CSVEEYQGVANYGYTF
TRBJ1-4	few	TRBV19	.	TGTGCCAGTAGTATCGATAGAGGTCGGGAAAAACTGTTTTTT	CASSIDRGREKLFF
TRBJ2-1	.	TRBV19	.	TGTGCCAGTAGCGGGGGGCGTCCTATTAACAATGAGCAGTTCTTC	CASSGGRPINNEQFF
TRBJ2-3	.	TRBV5-1	TRBD2	TGCGCCAGCAGCGTTAGCGGGGGGGCCTTTGCAGATACGCAGTATTTT	CASSVSGGAFADTQYF
TRBJ1-1	.	TRBV7-2	.	TGTGCCAGCAGCTTAGTCGGGGGGAACACTGAAGCTTTCTTT	CASSLVGGNTEAFF
TRBJ2-2	.	TRBV7-3	TRBD1	TGTGCCAGCAGCCCTAGAAGCCACAGGGGAGCCGGGGAGCTGTTTTTT	CASSPRSHRGAGELFF
TRBJ2-7	.	TRBV6-1	TRBD1	TGTGCCAGCAGTCCGAACCGGGACAGCTCCTACGAGCAGTACTTC	CASSPNRDSSYEQYF
TRBJ1-5	.	TRBV7-2	.	TGTGCCAGCAGCATACTCAATCAGCCCCAGCATTTT	CASSILNQPQHF
TRBJ2-7	.	TRBV5-4	TRBD1	TGTGCCAGCAGCCCAGACAGGGGGGCTTCCTACGAGCAGTACTTC	CASSPDRGASYEQYF
TRBJ1-5	once	TRBV30	TRBD1	TGTGCCTGGAGTACTGGACAGGGCAATCAGCCCCAGCATTTT	CAWSTGQGNQPQHF
TRBJ1-2	.	TRBV6-5	.	TGTGCCAGCGCAAGATGGACAGCCTCGGATGGCTACACCTTC	CASARWTASDGYTF
TRBJ1-2	few	TRBV30	.	TGTGCCTGGAGTGTGTCTGTGAACTATGGCTACACCTTC	CAWSVSVNYGYTF
TRBJ1-6	.	TRBV6-1	TRBD1	TGTGCCACTAAGGACAGGGGGCCCGGCCCTTCACCCCTCCACTTT	CATKDRGPGPSPLHF
TRBJ2-1	.	TRBV5-1	TRBD2	TGCGCCAGCAGCTTGGTTTGGTTCGCTAGCGGGGGGGCAGGGTACAATGAGCAGTTCTTC	CASSLVWFASGGAGYNEQFF
TRBJ2-2	.	TRBV21-1	.	TGTGCCAGCAGAGGGACAGGGGAGGTTGCCGGGGAGCTGTTTTTT	CASRGTGEVAGELFF
TRBJ2-2	.	TRBV11-2	.	TGTGCCAGCAGCTTGGCAGGGGGGAATTCGGGCGGGGAGCTGTTTTTT	CASSLAGGNSGGELFF